A single sample gave rise to the 18 T cell receptor beta chains below, sequenced in a study of shared clonotypes between healthy human individuals. The assay was immunoSEQ multiplex PCR, and TCRdb's table has in-frame clones only and misses some. The table lists under 750,000 clones, 55% to 75% of them singletons. The sample consisted of memory CD4+ T cells sorted from blood. Documented subset: CD45RA-negative fraction. These TCRs come from a woman younger than 45 in good health.

This chain links TRBV28 with TRBJ2-2; 9 bases match TRBD1. CDR3 size: 14 residues. CDR1 is MDHEN and CDR2 is SYDVKM in the germline V gene. With 7 bases clipped from V and 5 bases from J, the junction kept 5 bases outside the gene matches. CDR3 residues: CASTQGARTGELFF. In DNA form, the CDR3 reads TGTGCCAGCACACAGGGGGCGCGTACCGGGGAGCTGTTTTTT.

The genes are TRBV5-4 and TRBJ2-3; TRBD2 matches at 8 bases. The V segment lost 2 bases and the J segment 4 bases; nucleotides outside the gene matches: 9. The CDR3 runs to 16 residues. Germline V gives CDR1 SGHNT, CDR2 YYREEE (reference sequence). Here the CDR3 reads CASSLGAGVGSDTQYF. The DNA for the CDR3 is TGTGCCAGCAGCTTAGGAGCGGGAGTGGGGTCAGATACGCAGTATTTT.

This clone was observed a handful of times. The J gene is TRBJ1-1, the V gene TRBV4-1; D not resolved. The germline V gene encodes CDR1 MGHRA and CDR2 YSYEKL. The CDR3 sequence is 11 residues long. The V end lost 0 bases, the J end lost 12 bases, and 8 bases lay between the germline ends. The CDR3 nucleotides are TGCGCCAGCAGCCAAGAGGTGGCGACTTTCTTT. Its protein is CASSQEVATFF.

The rearrangement joins TRBV6-5 to TRBJ2-3, with D possibly matching TRBD2 (6 bases). This CDR3 region has 16 residues. Germline loops: CDR1 MNHEY, CDR2 SVGAGI. V lost 1 base to trimming and J lost 8 bases, with 19 bases between them. The CDR3: CASSYFGTSLLGTQYF. In DNA form, the CDR3 reads TGTGCCAGCAGTTACTTCGGGACTTCCCTACTGGGTACGCAGTATTTT.

The rearrangement uses TRBV7-2 and TRBJ2-5, with 8 nucleotides matching TRBD2. The DNA end favors TRBJ2-7, so the J call may be wrong. The CDR3 is 13 residues long. In germline, CDR1 is SGHTA, CDR2 FQGNSA. The chain's CDR3 is CASSSREAHEQYF. As DNA, the CDR3 is TGTGCCAGCAGCTCGCGGGAGGCGCACGAGCAGTACTTC.

The rearrangement joins TRBV30 to TRBJ2-3; 9 positions agree with TRBD2. The CDR3 has 15 amino acids. V shed 3 bases and J 3 bases; nucleotides not matched to a gene: 7. Germline loops: CDR1 GTSNPN, CDR2 SVGIG (reference sequence). The CDR3 region is CAWRSSGIGTDTQYF. In nucleotides, the CDR3 is TGTGCCTGGAGGTCTAGCGGGATAGGAACAGATACGCAGTATTTT.

This clone was seen only a few times. The genes are TRBV2 and TRBJ2-5; D may be TRBD1 (6 bases). The DNA end is more similar to TRBJ2-7, so the J call may be wrong. Germline-derived CDR1 and CDR2 are SNHLY and FYNNEI. The CDR3 runs 15 residues. The CDR3 protein is CASSETGGKNYEQYF. As DNA, the CDR3 is TGTGCCAGCAGTGAGACAGGTGGTAAGAACTACGAGCAGTACTTC.

Concerning this clone itself: Other nucleotide sequences from this sample produce the same CDR3. This chain joins TRBV19 and TRBJ1-5; 10 bases line up with TRBD1. V was clipped by 4 bases and J by 4 bases; unmatched bases: 1. This CDR3 is built from 14 residues. Germline values: CDR1 LNHDA, CDR2 SQIVND (reference sequence). CDR3 DNA sequence: TGTGCCAGTAGTAGGGGACAGGGGAATCAGCCCCAGCATTTT. It specifies CASSRGQGNQPQHF.

The chain employs TRBV19 and TRBJ1-2; a possible D gene is TRBD1 (6 bases). CDR1 and CDR2 (germline): LNHDA, SQIVND (reference sequence). The ends were cut back, 6 bases at V and 6 bases at J, with 17 bases in the middle. The CDR3 totals 14 residues. CDR3: CASSYRESSDGYTF. For the CDR3, the DNA is TGTGCCAGTAGCTACAGGGAATCAAGTGATGGCTACACCTTC.

The chain links TRBV6-6 to TRBJ1-5; no definite D call. Germline CDR1 is MNHNY and CDR2 is SVGAGI (reference sequence). V was cut by 5 bases and J by 6 bases, with 14 bases left in between. The length of the CDR3 is 14 residues. The CDR3 is CASSLGSSGQPQHF. Here the CDR3 DNA reads TGTGCCAGCAGTCTTGGGAGCTCGGGTCAGCCCCAGCATTTT.

The chain recombines TRBV28 with TRBJ1-1; maybe TRBD1 (5 bases). The CDR3 loop spans 13 amino acids. Germline loops: CDR1 MDHEN, CDR2 SYDVKM. The V gene lost 10 bases and the J gene lost 1 base, with 13 bases spanning the gap. The CDR3 loop is CATTGAANTEAFF. As DNA, the CDR3 is TGTGCCACCACCGGGGCAGCGAACACTGAAGCTTTCTTT.

The V and J genes are TRBV28 and TRBJ1-6, with TRBD1 identical over 8 bases. The length of the CDR3 is 15 residues. Trimming cost V 7 bases and J 5 bases; bases outside gene matches: 7. Germline V gene data show CDR1 as MDHEN and CDR2 as SYDVKM. The CDR3 sequence: CASITGQGDNSPLHF. DNA of the CDR3: TGTGCCAGCATTACCGGACAGGGCGATAATTCACCCCTCCACTTT. The full variable domain, rest sourced from reference TRBV28 and TRBJ1-6, is DVKVTQSSRYLVKRTGEKVFLECVQDMDHENMFWYRQDPGLGLRLIYFSYDVKMKEKGDIPEGYSVSREKKERFSLILESASTNQTSMYLCASITGQGDNSPLHFGNGTRLTVT.

The J gene is TRBJ2-3, the V gene TRBV6-1; D is unclear. Looked up from germline, CDR1 is MNHNS and CDR2 is SASEGT. The length of the CDR3 is 18 residues. Trimming removed 0 bases at V and 1 base at J, with 17 bases between. The chain's CDR3 is CASSEALFPIRGTDTQYF. The CDR3 DNA reads as TGTGCCAGCAGTGAAGCGCTTTTCCCGATCCGGGGCACAGATACGCAGTATTTT.

The chain has TRBV7-9 and TRBJ1-2; 7 bases map to TRBD1. With V trimmed by 1 base and J by 2 bases, 4 bases remained unmatched. This CDR3 is 15 amino acids long. Germline V gene lookup returns CDR1 SEHNR and CDR2 FQNEAQ (reference sequence). CDR3 bases: TGTGCCAGCAGCTTAGAGGGACAGCAGAACTATGGCTACACCTTC. It yields the protein CASSLEGQQNYGYTF.

As for this clone: Other nucleotide sequences in the sample specify the same CDR3. The rearrangement uses TRBV19 and TRBJ1-2; D is unclear. Germline V gene data show CDR1 as LNHDA and CDR2 as SQIVND (reference sequence). The V gene lost 2 bases and the J gene lost 6 bases, with 4 bases spanning the gap. The CDR3 is 11 amino acids. CDR3 sequence (DNA): TGTGCCAGTAGTATACGTGATGGCTACACCTTC. It encodes CASSIRDGYTF.

The chain recombines TRBV6-5 with TRBJ2-1, with 9 bases aligning to TRBD1. CDR1 and CDR2 from the germline V gene are MNHEY and SVGAGI. V lost 6 bases, J lost 2 bases, and 5 bases stayed unmatched. This CDR3 comprises 15 residues. CDR3 nucleotides: TGTGCCAGCAGATTACAGGGGGCGGCCTACAATGAGCAGTTCTTC. Translated, it gives CASRLQGAAYNEQFF.

This rearrangement joins TRBV6-1 to TRBJ2-7, with 7 bases fitting TRBD1. The CDR3 loop spans 14 amino acids. Germline V gene data show CDR1 as MNHNS and CDR2 as SASEGT. The ends lost 7 bases at V and 4 bases at J; junction bases unmatched: 10. CDR3 sequence (DNA): TGTGCCAGCACCACTCCTGGGACAGTTTACGAGCAGTACTTC. It codes for CASTTPGTVYEQYF.

The rearrangement links TRBV2 to TRBJ1-6, with D hard to call. CDR1 is SNHLY and CDR2 is FYNNEI in the germline V gene. With 8 bases removed from V and 5 bases from J, the gap between germline ends came to 13 bases. The length of the CDR3 is 14 residues. In DNA form, the CDR3 reads TGTGCCAGCGGCGATGGATTGAATAATTCACCCCTCCACTTT. This translates into CASGDGLNNSPLHF.